This T cell receptor (beta chain) was found in a study of CXCR3-negative and CXCR3-positive naive CD8 T cells. General study results and limits: After cryopreservation, expression of CXCR3 was partially reduced, and most assays were run with fresh PBMCs.

The libraries of TRB cDNA were prepared using 5' RACE with UMI labels. TCRdb reprocessed the 5' RACE reads, with one entry per CDR3 protein and no DNA. Here the sample table reports over 40,000 distinct CDR3 sequences. The CDR3 is 11 residues long. Per the germline V gene, CDR1 is LNHNV and CDR2 is YYDKDF (reference sequence). As regards this clonotype: As yet, its antigen is unknown.

The clonotype was recovered from a human donor in good health. Some clones in this sample may be carry-over from other donors' samples. The sequenced material came from naive CXCR3- CD8+ T cells from blood. Specified subset: CD45RO-CCR7+CD27+CD95- naive CD8+ T cells lacking CXCR3 (TNR3-). The gene calls are TRBV15 and TRBJ2-3. The CDR3 reads CATSRADTQYF.